This T cell receptor beta chain was profiled in a study of cytomegalovirus exposure and HLA in healthy donors. The length of the CDR3 is 17 residues. Germline loops: CDR1 SGHVS, CDR2 FQNEAQ. Trimming shortened V by 0 bases and J by 0 bases, and 12 bases separated the two germline ends. The study ran its PCR with 60 Vbeta and 13 Jbeta primers. Profiling relied on immunoSEQ multiplex PCR, and the TCRdb table lists in-frame clones only, not all of them. The table has over 150,000 clones, 80% to 90% seen once; the top ten hold roughly 7.6%. General observations from the study: Solely CMV serostatus was available to characterize immune exposure. A few CMV-associated chains were confirmed in vitro to be specific for CMV antigens.

Turning to this clone: Its matching antigen is unknown.

The TCR sequence derives from a woman in her twenties or thirties in good health and CMV-seropositive. Material for sequencing was PBMCs. The V call is TRBV7-8, the J call TRBJ1-5; no definite D call. The CDR3 reads CASSLAADPYSNQPQHF. The CDR3 DNA sequence: TGTGCCAGCAGCTTAGCGGCGGATCCATATAGCAATCAGCCCCAGCATTTT.